The TCR beta chain under discussion was sequenced for a study of blood T cell repertoires in COVID-19. Study information: Sample material is recorded as cDNA or gDNA derived from T cells, B-cell-depleted T cells, or PBMCs.

From germline, CDR1 is MNHNY and CDR2 SVGAGI (reference sequence). The CDR3 has 16 amino acids. V lost 6 bases to trimming and J lost 0 bases; unmatched junction nucleotides: 8. TCRdb keeps only in-frame clones here, not all; method: immunoSEQ multiplex PCR. The table shows around 120,000 clones, with 90% occurring only once. The V gene is TRBV6-6, the J gene TRBJ2-7; 10 bases are a match to TRBD1. The material sequenced was peripheral blood. This clonotype originated in a human donor with active COVID-19. The donor label of this sample is uncertain. CDR3 sequence reads: CASRSSGQGISYEQYF. CDR3 sequence (DNA): TGTGCCAGCAGATCCTCGGGACAGGGGATCTCCTACGAGCAGTACTTC.